The entry below describes one T cell receptor (beta chain). Study processing details: Amplifying reference gene primers gave estimates of nucleated cell counts. Using immunoSEQ multiplex PCR, the repertoire was profiled, and TCRdb retains in-frame clones only, with some absent. The DNA was the basis for D and trimming; V, J and clone size are from that table. The sample includes about 110,000 clones, about 80% of them seen just once. The source of the sample is a study of blood T cell repertoires in COVID-19. Overall study: Samples came from the United States, Italy and Spain, spanning acute and convalescent COVID-19. T cells, B-cell-depleted T cells, or PBMCs supplied cDNA or gDNA.

V was clipped by 0 bases and J by 5 bases, with 13 bases between them. The germline CDR1 and CDR2 sequences are MNHNY and SVGAGI (reference sequence). The CDR3 length is 15 residues. The sequenced material came from peripheral blood. The chain couples TRBV6-6 to TRBJ1-2; D possibly corresponds to TRBD1 (6 bases). The sequence was obtained from a man aged 70 or older with acute or convalescent COVID-19. In nucleotides, the CDR3 is TGTGCCAGCAGTTACTCGTCGGACAGACTTTATGGCTACACCTTC. This sequence encodes CASSYSSDRLYGYTF.